This TCR beta chain was sequenced for a study of T cells in Graves' hyperthyroidism and ophthalmopathy (dated by TCRdb to about 2019). Study-level background: Peripheral blood samples were taken at initial diagnosis, before any treatment was given. The study also compared thyroid tissue and blood T-cell repertoires from a handful of Graves' hyperthyroidism patients. An independent validation cohort of around 19 hyperthyroidism patients and roughly 16 patients who later progressed to ophthalmopathy tested prospective prediction of ophthalmopathy. For training and testing, the 80 to 100 patients in the discovery cohort were randomly divided in a 7:3 ratio. TCR V-J signatures able to tell the groups apart were searched for in a discovery cohort of approximately 95 patients, of whom under 45 had Graves' ophthalmopathy and under 65 had stable Graves' hyperthyroidism. Following sampling, methimazole starting at 30 mg daily was given to hyperthyroidism patients, and high-dose intravenous methylprednisolone was given to ophthalmopathy patients. The paper describes TCR Vbeta CDR3 sequencing of 135 peripheral blood samples, made up of fewer than 50 ophthalmopathy patients, more than 70 hyperthyroidism patients and roughly 17 progressor patients.

TCR beta CDR3 regions were amplified from RNA transcripts. For the first round of RT-PCR on the TCR CDR3, the HTBI primer set was used together with the Qiagen OneStep RT-PCR kit. A second multiplex PCR round built the libraries, followed by size selection and purification. Libraries were sequenced paired-end with 100 bp reads on an Illumina HiSeq2000. On the study's bioinformatics: Raw data were processed with SOAPnuke, discarding reads with adapters, uncalled bases, mean Phred below 15, or no exact constant-primer or identifier match. COPE v1.2.5 was used to merge high-quality paired reads, and clonotypes were defined as unique nucleotide sequences. MiTCR v1.1 was used to align clonotypes to the IMGT TRBV, TRBD and TRBJ reference segments. The analysis was restricted to V-J combinations with a frequency above 0.0001, which together covered 99% to 99.2% of the repertoires. The TCS score was defined as the ratio of F50 (clonal expansion) to E x V (chaos), calculated using BLOSUM62-based TCRdist between CDR3 peptides within each V-J. Welch's t-statistics and random forest reduced roughly 530 V-J features to 10 to 15, which were used in a naive Bayes classifier (R e1071). The public reads were reanalyzed by TCRdb: fastp trimming at Q25, MiXCR alignment, in-frame beta chains only. Rows merge per CDR3 protein into single entries with the most common DNA and genes. The V and J calls reflect TCRdb's pipeline rather than the authors' work. In all, the sample holds around 420,000 distinct CDR3 sequences, and approximately 14% of those were seen once. About 14% of the sample is in the top ten clones.

Comment on this clonotype: This receptor's antigen is unknown. No much larger clonotype is one base removed from it; base qualities were not supplied.

The investigation overall reported the following: A 13 V-J signature model separated ophthalmopathy from stable hyperthyroidism, with roughly 88% sensitivity and around 84% specificity in cross-validation and 80%/75% in testing. Sample size was not statistically predetermined, and blinding of investigators to group allocation was not performed. Most expanded thyroid clonotypes (frequency above 0.001) were also detected in blood, a finding suggesting that blood repertoires may reflect thyroid immune responses. During validation, the model predicted progression to ophthalmopathy a median of around six months ahead of onset, with almost 71% sensitivity and 72.22% specificity.

Stable Graves' hyperthyroidism was defined as the absence of progression to ophthalmopathy over 18 months of follow-up. Hyperthyroidism patients were aged 18 to 65 years and newly diagnosed, with disease duration of less than 2 months. Exclusion was applied to patients with uncontrolled infections, other autoimmune diseases, pregnancy or lactation. Diagnoses were established on the basis of clinical symptoms, serum thyroxine and TRAb, thyroid ultrasound, and orbital computed tomography. PBMCs were isolated from 7.5 to 10 ml of fresh peripheral blood by Ficoll-Paque density gradient centrifugation. Total RNA was extracted with Trizol reagent, and quality was checked on an Agilent 2100 Bioanalyzer. V is shortened by 3 bases, J by 3 bases, and the region joining them spans 8 bases. Taken from cysteine to phenylalanine, the CDR3 has 13 residues. The sequence is cut down to CDR3 DNA, 39 bases in frame from base 1. Sequences DFQATT (CDR1) and SNEGSKA (CDR2) are obtained from the germline V gene (reference sequence).

In this chain, TRBV20-1 is recombined with TRBJ2-2, with a tentative D gene TRBD2 over 6 matching bases. Source material: blood. This TCR derives from a woman aged 18 to 35 with Graves' hyperthyroidism. This receptor carries the CDR3 CSASRRDTGELFF. The nucleotide sequence reads as follows: TGCAGTGCTAGTAGGAGGGACACCGGGGAGCTGTTTTTT.